This TCR beta chain is from a study of CD8+ T cells in alopecia areata (dated by TCRdb to the late 2010s). Regarding the study in general: The treated patients, all with moderate-to-severe alopecia areata, were enrolled in an open-label pilot trial of oral tofacitinib given at 5 to 10 mg twice daily. Patients on tofacitinib were biopsied at baseline and after 4 and 24 weeks of treatment, and several of the patients also had a later scalp biopsy. RNA came from the PAXgene miRNA kit for fixed scalp, the miRNeasy kit for PBMCs, and the RNeasy kit for mouse skin. Patients stayed on tofacitinib for 6 to 18 months and then had 6 months of follow-up off drug so that delayed response and recurrence could be assessed. Scalp clonality was compared across normal scalp (n=4), patchy alopecia areata scalp (n=8), and alopecia totalis/universalis scalp (n=8). In both human patients and the C3H/HeJ mouse model, the study applied high-throughput TCRbeta sequencing to look at T cell clonal expansion in alopecia areata. On the human side, TCRbeta sequencing was run on scalp tissue and on sorted CD4+ and CD8+ peripheral blood T cells from healthy controls and from alopecia areata patients with either patchy or totalis/universalis disease. The SALT score, which quantifies the percentage of affected scalp surface area, was used to measure disease severity in treated patients. TCRbeta CDR3 regions were amplified by immunoSEQ multiplex PCR with 35 Vbeta forward and 13 Jbeta reverse primers. Study-wide findings and limitations: Tofacitinib significantly lowered scalp clonality and the number of expanded CD8+ clones among the top 100 scalp clones. The treated cohort was small, with a single nonresponder, so links between baseline CD8+ expansion and response need larger studies. Compared with normal scalp, lesional scalp had higher clonality and more expanded CD8+ clones, particularly in alopecia totalis/universalis, a pattern that suggests antigenic drive. Many expanded lesional clones were found to persist in scalp and blood during tofacitinib treatment, and relapse after treatment cessation may be partly explained by this persistence. Scalp TCR repertoire analysis is complicated because resident alphabeta T cells in normal human skin are also sequenced, whereas mouse skin is dominated by gammadelta T cells. Shared TCR sequences between patients were less evident than in mice, which may be partly attributable to HLA diversity in the patient population.

The label giving this sample's treatment or condition can be read as: oral pan-JAK inhibitor, 5-10 mg twice daily. From alopecia areata patients, peripheral blood was collected along with lesional scalp punch biopsies. PBMCs were isolated by density centrifugation and stained for CD3, CD4 and CD8, after which CD4+ and CD8+ T cells were sorted on a FACSAria. Library method: the immunoSEQ multiplex PCR assay. RNA was extracted from all samples and reverse transcribed into cDNA, which served as template for TCR sequencing. First-strand cDNA was synthesized with SuperScript III using a 2:1 mix of oligo-dT and random hexamers. Amplification bias was assessed with a synthetic immune receptor repertoire, and residual bias was removed computationally. Per the source publication's procedure: Raw reads were preprocessed to remove errors, and CDR3 was defined according to IMGT conventions as the region from the conserved cysteine to phenylalanine. Clonality was computed by normalizing Shannon entropy by log2 of the number of productive unique TCRs and subtracting the result from 1. Scalp TCRbeta sequences were cross-referenced with sorted blood CD4 and CD8 repertoires so that the CD4 or CD8 identity of scalp clones could be inferred. TCRdb obtained this table from immuneACCESS and retained in-frame rearrangements with V and J assigned. These tables miss some clones; where compared with another copy, unresolved V genes account for less than half of the shortfall, and the remainder is unexplained. The V and J calls and clone size were taken over from that table, and D and trimming were inferred from the DNA. The sample table shows a few hundred thousand clones, and approximately 60% are seen once. The ten largest clones add up to around 0.92% of the sample.

V loses 2 bases of germline sequence and J loses 5 bases, and the interval between the two ends is 22 bases. The CDR3 goes from the cysteine to the phenylalanine over 17 residues. Only CDR3 DNA remains: 51 bases, in frame from the first base. The germline V gene encodes CDR1 MGHRA and CDR2 YSYEKL. Note on this clone: What antigen it recognizes has not been identified. Nothing much larger sits one base from this clone, and base qualities are not available.

The chain is encoded by TRBV4-1 joined to TRBJ2-7, with TRBD1 perhaps the D gene, on 6 matching bases. The input for sequencing was CD4+ T cells sorted from blood, taken around week 54, from a patient treated with tofacitinib. This clonotype was obtained from a human donor with alopecia areata. The CDR3 region has the sequence CASSQTPEQGDPNEQYF. The base sequence is TGCGCCAGCAGCCAAACCCCCGAACAGGGAGACCCCAACGAGCAGTACTTC.